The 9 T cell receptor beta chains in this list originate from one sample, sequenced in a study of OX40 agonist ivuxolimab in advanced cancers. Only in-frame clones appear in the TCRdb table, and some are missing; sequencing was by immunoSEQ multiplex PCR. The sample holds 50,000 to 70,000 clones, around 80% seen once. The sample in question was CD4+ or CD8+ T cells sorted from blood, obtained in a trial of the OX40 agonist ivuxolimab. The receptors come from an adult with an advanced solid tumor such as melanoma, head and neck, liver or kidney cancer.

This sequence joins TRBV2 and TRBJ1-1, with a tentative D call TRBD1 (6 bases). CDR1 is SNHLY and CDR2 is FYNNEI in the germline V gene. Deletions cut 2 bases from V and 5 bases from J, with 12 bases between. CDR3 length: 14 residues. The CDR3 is CASSELGAGTEAFF. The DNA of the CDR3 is TGTGCCAGCAGTGAATTGGGGGCGGGAACTGAAGCTTTCTTT.

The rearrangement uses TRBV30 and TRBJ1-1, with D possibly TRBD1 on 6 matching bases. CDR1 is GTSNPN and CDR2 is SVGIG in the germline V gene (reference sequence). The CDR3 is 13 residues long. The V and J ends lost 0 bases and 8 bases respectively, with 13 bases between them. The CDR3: CAWSVYRAAEAFF. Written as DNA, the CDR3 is TGTGCCTGGAGTGTATACAGGGCGGCGGAAGCTTTCTTT.

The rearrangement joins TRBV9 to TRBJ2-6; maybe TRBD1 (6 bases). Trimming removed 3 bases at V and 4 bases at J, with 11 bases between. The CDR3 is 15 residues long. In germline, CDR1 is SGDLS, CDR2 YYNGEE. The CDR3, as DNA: TGTGCCAGCAGCGGGGGGCCGCTCGGGGCCAACGTCCTGACTTTC. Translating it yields CASSGGPLGANVLTF. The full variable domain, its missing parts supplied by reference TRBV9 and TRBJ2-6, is DSGVTQTPKHLITATGQRVTLRCSPRSGDLSVYWYQQSLDQGLQFLIQYYNGEERAKGNILERFSAQQFPDLHSELNLSSLELGDSALYFCASSGGPLGANVLTFGAGSRLTVL.

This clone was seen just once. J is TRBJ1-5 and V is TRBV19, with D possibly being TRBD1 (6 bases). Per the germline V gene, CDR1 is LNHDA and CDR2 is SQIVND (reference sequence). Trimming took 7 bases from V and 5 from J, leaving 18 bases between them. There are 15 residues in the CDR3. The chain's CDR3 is CASTLTGDTYQPQHF. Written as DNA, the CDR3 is TGTGCCAGTACCTTGACGGGGGACACTTATCAGCCCCAGCATTTT.

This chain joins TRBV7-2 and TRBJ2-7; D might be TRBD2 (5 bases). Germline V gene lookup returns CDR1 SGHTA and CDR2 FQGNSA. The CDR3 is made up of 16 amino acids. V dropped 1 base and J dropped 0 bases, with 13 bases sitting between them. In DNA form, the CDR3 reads TGTGCCAGCAGCTTAGTCAGCGGCAAAAGCTCCTACGAGCAGTACTTC. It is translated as CASSLVSGKSSYEQYF.

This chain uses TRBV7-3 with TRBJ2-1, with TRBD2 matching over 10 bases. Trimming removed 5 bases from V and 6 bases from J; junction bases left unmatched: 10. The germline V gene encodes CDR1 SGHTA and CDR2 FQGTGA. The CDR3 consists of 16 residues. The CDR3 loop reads CASSVSLAGGVNEQFF. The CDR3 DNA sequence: TGTGCCAGCAGCGTATCCTTAGCGGGAGGCGTCAATGAGCAGTTCTTC.

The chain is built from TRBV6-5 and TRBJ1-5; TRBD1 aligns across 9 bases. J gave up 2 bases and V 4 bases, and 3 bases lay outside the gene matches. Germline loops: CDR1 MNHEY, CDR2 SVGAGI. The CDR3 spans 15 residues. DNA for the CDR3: TGTGCCAGCAGTTCGGACAGGGGAGGCAATCAGCCCCAGCATTTT. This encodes CASSSDRGGNQPQHF.

The CDR3 is CAWSGRRAGELFF. The CDR3 DNA follows: TGTGCCTGGAGTGGCAGGAGAGCCGGGGAGCTGTTTTTT. V is TRBV30 and J is TRBJ2-2; D not certain. This CDR3 has 13 residues. V was clipped by 1 base and J by 6 bases, with 9 bases between them. CDR1 GTSNPN and CDR2 SVGIG come from the germline V gene (reference sequence). Full variable domain (missing parts from reference TRBV30 and TRBJ2-2): SQTIHQWPATLVQPVGSPLSLECTVEGTSNPNLYWYRQAAGRGLQLLFYSVGIGQISSEVPQNLSASRPQDRQFILSSKKLLLSDSGFYLCAWSGRRAGELFFGEGSRLTVL.

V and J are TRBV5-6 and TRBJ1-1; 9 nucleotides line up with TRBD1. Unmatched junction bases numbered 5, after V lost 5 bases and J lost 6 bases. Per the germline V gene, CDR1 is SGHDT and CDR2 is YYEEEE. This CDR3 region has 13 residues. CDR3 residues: CASRWGQGAEAFF. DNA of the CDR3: TGTGCCAGCAGATGGGGACAGGGCGCTGAAGCTTTCTTT. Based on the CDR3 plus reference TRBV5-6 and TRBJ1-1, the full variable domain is DAGVTQSPTHLIKTRGQQVTLRCSPKSGHDTVSWYQQALGQGPQFIFQYYEEEERQRGNFPDRFSGHQFPNYSSELNVNALLLGDSALYLCASRWGQGAEAFFGQGTRLTVV.